Presented here are 20 T cell receptor beta chains from one specimen sequenced in a study of T-cell memory formation after mild COVID-19. TCRdb redid the calling of the 5' RACE reads with MiXCR, one entry per CDR3 protein. Here the sample spans roughly 4,000 distinct CDR3 sequences, approximately 15% being singletons. The sample consisted of PBMCs or a T cell subset sorted from them (not recorded which). These receptors originate from an adult who had mild COVID-19 (a few samples of this study predate the infection). Cell type and time point are not known.

Ten or more counts support this clonotype. V is TRBV27 and J is TRBJ1-1; D not certain. The V gene lost 8 bases and the J gene lost 1 base, with 8 bases spanning the gap. CDR1 and CDR2 (germline): MNHEY, SMNVEV (reference sequence). CDR3 length equals 12 residues. The CDR3 is CASRRGNTEAFF. The CDR3, as DNA: TGTGCCAGCCGGCGGGGGAACACTGAAGCTTTCTTT.

This clonotype appeared many times. J is TRBJ1-6 and V is TRBV20-1, with TRBD1 as a possible D gene (5 bases). This CDR3 spans 15 amino acids. V was trimmed by 5 bases and J by 9 bases, leaving 20 bases between them. Germline CDR1 DFQATT, CDR2 SNEGSKA (reference sequence). The DNA for the CDR3 is TGCAGTGCTTCAGAGCCGGGACTCGGTTTTTCACCCCTCCACTTT. The encoded protein is CSASEPGLGFSPLHF.

This clonotype is medium-sized by share. This chain links TRBV7-9 with TRBJ2-1; possibly TRBD2 for D (6 bases). Per the germline V gene, CDR1 is SEHNR and CDR2 is FQNEAQ (reference sequence). Trimming pared 1 base from V and 1 base from J, leaving 14 bases between. The CDR3 runs to 17 residues. The DNA for the CDR3 is TGTGCCAGCAGCTTAGGGAGGGCAGTGGAGTCCTACAATGAGCAGTTCTTC. It codes for CASSLGRAVESYNEQFF.

This clonotype is judged medium-sized (0.01 to 0.1%). The V and J genes are TRBV7-9 and TRBJ1-6; D gene unclear. Per the germline V gene, CDR1 is SEHNR and CDR2 is FQNEAQ (reference sequence). The CDR3 covers 15 residues. Trimming took off 6 bases at V and 10 bases at J, with 19 bases between the two ends. The CDR3 protein is CASSRMTGLGSPLHF. The CDR3 nucleotides are TGTGCCAGCAGTCGTATGACGGGTCTTGGGTCACCCCTCCACTTT.

This clonotype ranks as medium-sized. The chain recombines TRBV6-6 with TRBJ2-5; 9 nucleotides match TRBD2. The CDR3 has 13 residues. Germline CDR1 MNHNY, CDR2 SVGAGI (reference sequence). With 8 bases clipped from V and 1 base from J, the junction kept 2 bases outside the gene matches. CDR3 nucleotides: TGTGCCAGCTGCGGGGGGGCCCAAGAGACCCAGTACTTC. It encodes CASCGGAQETQYF.

This clonotype is classed as medium-sized. The CDR3 region has the DNA TGTGCCAGCAGTTACGGGGGCCGGACTGAAGCTTTCTTT. This translates into CASSYGGRTEAFF. V is TRBV6-6 and J is TRBJ1-1; D is perhaps TRBD1 (6 bases). Germline V gives CDR1 MNHNY, CDR2 SVGAGI (reference sequence). The V and J ends lost 2 bases and 5 bases respectively, with 9 bases between them. The CDR3 loop spans 13 amino acids.

The chain has TRBV3-1 and TRBJ1-6; D unresolved. Looked up from germline, CDR1 is LGHDT and CDR2 is YNNKEL (reference sequence). The V end was cut by 0 bases, the J end by 11 bases, with 14 bases between. This CDR3 region has 15 residues. The CDR3 loop is CASSQDLVTRAPLHF. CDR3 coding DNA: TGTGCCAGCAGCCAAGATCTGGTCACCCGAGCACCCCTCCACTTT.

In this sample, this clonotype is medium-sized. The chain combines TRBV9 with TRBJ2-1, with D possibly matching TRBD2 (5 bases). V was shortened by 1 base and J by 7 bases, with 9 bases between the two germline ends. The CDR3 is 13 amino acids. The V gene's germline CDR1 is SGDLS and CDR2 YYNGEE. The CDR3, as DNA: TGTGCCAGCAGCGTAACGGACTGGAATGAGCAGTTCTTC. It codes for CASSVTDWNEQFF.

The J gene is TRBJ2-2, the V gene TRBV7-6, with D possibly called TRBD1 or TRBD2 (5 bases each). Per the germline V gene, CDR1 is SGHVS and CDR2 is FNYEAQ. The CDR3 is 15 amino acids. With 8 bases removed from V and 1 base from J, the gap between germline ends came to 14 bases. The DNA for the CDR3 is TGTGCCAGCGGGACCGGGATAAGGAACACCGGGGAGCTGTTTTTT. Translation: CASGTGIRNTGELFF.

In its sample, this clonotype is medium-sized (0.01 to 0.1%). The chain is built from TRBV4-1 and TRBJ1-1, with D hard to call. The V gene lost 1 base and the J gene lost 0 bases, with 6 bases spanning the gap. The CDR3 loop spans 14 amino acids. Germline CDR1 is MGHRA and CDR2 is YSYEKL. The CDR3 loop is CASSQGRLNTEAFF. For the CDR3, the DNA is TGCGCCAGCAGCCAAGGGAGACTGAACACTGAAGCTTTCTTT.

By frequency in the sample, this clonotype is medium-sized. The gene calls are TRBV6-1 and TRBJ1-1; D not resolved. This CDR3 is 11 amino acids long. Per germline, CDR1 MNHNS and CDR2 SASEGT. Trimming pared 9 bases from V and 2 bases from J, leaving 7 bases between. CDR3 in DNA: TGTGCCAGTAGAGGAAACACTGAAGCTTTCTTT. The encoded protein is CASRGNTEAFF.

This clonotype was seen many times. The chain links TRBV7-3 to TRBJ2-3, with D possibly matching TRBD2 (5 bases). Germline V gene lookup returns CDR1 SGHTA and CDR2 FQGTGA. There are 15 residues in the CDR3. Trimming pared 5 bases from V and 6 bases from J, leaving 18 bases between. CDR3 coding DNA: TGTGCCAGCAGCCTTCTCCCCGGGGTCCAGGATACGCAGTATTTT. It specifies CASSLLPGVQDTQYF.

In its sample, this clonotype ranks as medium-sized (0.01 to 0.1%). The rearrangement links TRBV7-6 to TRBJ2-5; D not certain. The germline gives CDR1 SGHVS, CDR2 FNYEAQ. This CDR3 spans 14 amino acids. Trimming shortened V by 3 bases and J by 0 bases, and 8 bases separated the two germline ends. CDR3 in amino acids: CASSFLQNQETQYF. For the CDR3, the DNA is TGTGCCAGCAGCTTTTTACAGAACCAAGAGACCCAGTACTTC.

In its sample, this clonotype is medium-sized. The genes are TRBV7-9 and TRBJ2-3, with 9 bases matching TRBD1. V lost 5 bases to trimming and J lost 0 bases; unmatched junction nucleotides: 9. The CDR3 has 17 residues. CDR1 and CDR2 (germline): SEHNR, FQNEAQ (reference sequence). The CDR3 protein is CASSLYRGLSSTDTQYF. The CDR3, as DNA: TGTGCCAGCAGCCTATACAGGGGGCTGTCTAGCACAGATACGCAGTATTTT. The variable domain in full, with the rest retrieved from reference TRBV7-9 and TRBJ2-3, is DTGVSQNPRHKITKRGQNVTFRCDPISEHNRLYWYRQTLGQGPEFLTYFQNEAQLEKSRLLSDRFSAERPKGSFSTLEIQRTEQGDSAMYLCASSLYRGLSSTDTQYFGPGTRLTVL.

This clonotype is judged medium-sized. The genes are TRBV28 and TRBJ2-1, with D uncertain. The V end was cut by 3 bases, the J end by 5 bases, with 11 bases between. Germline V gives CDR1 MDHEN, CDR2 SYDVKM. The length of the CDR3 is 14 residues. CDR3 region: CASSFRPYNNEQFF. The CDR3 nucleotides read TGTGCCAGCAGTTTCAGACCCTATAACAATGAGCAGTTCTTC.

This clonotype is medium-sized (0.01 to 0.1%). The genes are TRBV11-2 and TRBJ2-5, with D perhaps matching TRBD1 (5 bases). The CDR3 is made up of 15 amino acids. Germline CDR1 is SGHAT and CDR2 is FQNNGV. V lost 8 bases to trimming and J lost 6 bases, with 22 bases between them. The CDR3, as DNA: TGTGCCAGCCATGATTTCCAGGGTCTCCCAAAGACCCAGTACTTC. Its translation: CASHDFQGLPKTQYF.

This clonotype is medium-sized (0.01 to 0.1%) within its sample. The chain combines TRBV4-1 with TRBJ1-5; possibly TRBD1 for D (6 bases). V gave up 1 base and J gave up 2 bases, with 12 bases separating them. This CDR3 is 16 amino acids long. Germline V gene sequence: CDR1 MGHRA, CDR2 YSYEKL. This CDR3 is CASSQGIGQRNQPQHF. CDR3 DNA: TGCGCCAGCAGCCAAGGAATCGGACAGCGCAATCAGCCCCAGCATTTT.

This clonotype qualifies as medium-sized (0.01 to 0.1%). The genes are TRBV2 and TRBJ2-7; weak D call: TRBD1 (6 bases). There are 12 residues in the CDR3. CDR1 is SNHLY, CDR2 FYNNEI, per germline. Deletions cut 7 bases from V and 2 bases from J, with 9 bases between. CDR3 region: CASTGQTYEQYV. The DNA of the CDR3 is TGTGCCAGCACAGGACAGACCTACGAGCAGTACGTC.

By share of the sample, this clonotype is medium-sized. The J gene is TRBJ2-3, the V gene TRBV4-1; possible D gene TRBD1, 6 bases. The CDR3 consists of 17 residues. Germline V lookup: CDR1 MGHRA, CDR2 YSYEKL. V lost 1 base and J 2 bases, leaving 16 bases between the germline ends. CDR3: CASSQALGQKFTDTQYF. CDR3 sequence (DNA): TGCGCCAGCAGCCAAGCTCTCGGACAGAAATTCACAGATACGCAGTATTTT.

This clonotype is medium-sized in the sample. The genes are TRBV7-8 and TRBJ2-4; 13 bases agree with TRBD2. Germline CDR1 is SGHVS and CDR2 is FQNEAQ. This CDR3 has 18 residues. The trim removed 3 bases at V and 3 bases at J, leaving 8 bases unmatched. The CDR3 protein is CASSFRKGLAGIKNIQYF. The CDR3 nucleotides are TGTGCCAGCAGCTTCCGAAAGGGACTAGCGGGGATCAAAAACATTCAGTACTTC.